The clone carrying this T cell receptor (beta chain) was recorded many times. Its antigen is currently unknown. The data derive from a study of human T cells and chemical hapten exposure. This CDR3 has 12 residues. CDR1 and CDR2 from the germline V gene are DFQATT and SNEGSKA (reference sequence). The germline V and J ends were trimmed by 1 base and 7 bases, with 8 bases remaining between them. Study-wide results and caveats: Relative to controls, expanded TCRs formed significantly more large CDR3 similarity clusters.

The time point here: patch test 2, 6 weeks after DPC sensitization. Treatment here: therapeutic diphenylcyclopropenone sensitization with weekly scalp DPC. TCRdb independently ran MiXCR on the RACE reads; one entry per CDR3 protein. This sample has 69,000 or so distinct CDR3 sequences, with 10% found just once. Specimen: whole blood, collected in connection with sensitization to the hapten diphenylcyclopropenone (DPC). This chain joins TRBV20-1 and TRBJ1-5; D uncertain. The clonotype comes from a woman aged 50 to 60 with alopecia areata. Some clones in this sample may be carry-over from other donors' samples. CDR3 protein: CSARVAGQPQHF. The CDR3 DNA follows: TGCAGTGCTAGAGTGGCGGGACAGCCCCAGCATTTT.